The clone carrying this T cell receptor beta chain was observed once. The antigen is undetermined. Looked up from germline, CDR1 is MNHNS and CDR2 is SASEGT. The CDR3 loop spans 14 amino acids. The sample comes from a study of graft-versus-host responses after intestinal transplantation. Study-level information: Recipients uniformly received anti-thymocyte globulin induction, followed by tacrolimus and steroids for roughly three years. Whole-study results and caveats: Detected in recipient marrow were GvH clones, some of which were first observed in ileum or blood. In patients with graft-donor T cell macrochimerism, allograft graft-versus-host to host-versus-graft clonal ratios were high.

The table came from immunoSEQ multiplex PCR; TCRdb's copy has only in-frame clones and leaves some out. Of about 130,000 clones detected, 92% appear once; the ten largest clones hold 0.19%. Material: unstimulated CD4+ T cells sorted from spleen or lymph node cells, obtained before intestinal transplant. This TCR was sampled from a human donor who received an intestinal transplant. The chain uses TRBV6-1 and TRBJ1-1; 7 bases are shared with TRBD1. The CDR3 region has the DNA TGTGCGATCAAAGGGGACAGAGGAACCCATGAAGCTTTCTTT. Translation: CAIKGDRGTHEAFF.